Following are 20 T cell receptor beta chains from one sample sequenced in a study of T cell changes during pregnancy in multiple sclerosis. Assay used: immunoSEQ multiplex PCR; TCRdb lists only in-frame clones, some missing. The sample carries about 54,000 clones, around 92% recorded once. This specimen consisted of peripheral blood, obtained after pregnancy. The receptors were sampled from a female donor in good health, enrolled as a control in a pregnancy study.

This chain joins TRBV5-1 and TRBJ2-2, with 7 positions matching TRBD1. The CDR3 has 14 residues. With V trimmed by 7 bases and J by 5 bases, 8 bases remained unmatched. CDR1 is SGHRS, CDR2 YFSETQ, per germline. CDR3 bases: TGCGCCAGCCGGGACAGCGGCCCGACCGGGGAGCTGTTTTTT. Protein sequence: CASRDSGPTGELFF.

The chain carries TRBV2 and TRBJ1-5, with D hard to call. Germline V gene data show CDR1 as SNHLY and CDR2 as FYNNEI. This CDR3 has 13 amino acids. Between the trimmed V and J ends, which lost 5 bases and 0 bases, there was a span of 5 bases. CDR3 nucleotides: TGTGCCAGCAGTTCATTTAGCAATCAGCCCCAGCATTTT. Residues: CASSSFSNQPQHF.

The CDR3 is CASSLGLAAQETQYF. The CDR3 coding sequence is TGTGCCAGCTCACTCGGACTAGCGGCCCAAGAGACCCAGTACTTC. This chain connects TRBV18 to TRBJ2-5; 10 positions match TRBD2. The ends lost 4 bases at V and 1 base at J; junction bases unmatched: 3. This CDR3 region has 15 residues. Germline CDR1 is KGHSH and CDR2 is LQKENI.

The chain uses TRBV14 and TRBJ2-7, with D possibly being TRBD1 (5 bases). Germline V gene lookup returns CDR1 SGHDN and CDR2 FVKESK. There are 14 residues in the CDR3. V lost 1 base, J lost 3 bases, and 10 bases lay in between. CDR3 nucleotides: TGTGCCAGCAGCCAAGGGACGGACAACTACGAGCAGTACTTC. Its protein is CASSQGTDNYEQYF. Using reference TRBV14 and TRBJ2-7 for the parts outside the CDR3, the full variable domain is EAGVTQFPSHSVIEKGQTVTLRCDPISGHDNLYWYRRVMGKEIKFLLHFVKESKQDESGMPNNRFLAERTGGTYSTLKVQPAELEDSGVYFCASSQGTDNYEQYFGPGTRLTVT.

The rearrangement uses TRBV30 and TRBJ2-5, with 11 bases matching TRBD2. The CDR3 has 15 amino acids. CDR1 and CDR2 from the germline V gene are GTSNPN and SVGIG (reference sequence). J gave up 3 bases and V 3 bases, and 6 bases lay outside the gene matches. CDR3 nucleotide sequence: TGTGCCTGGAGGGCGGGACTAGCGGTAAAAGAGACCCAGTACTTC. Its translation: CAWRAGLAVKETQYF.

The J gene is TRBJ1-2, the V gene TRBV7-8; no clear D. The CDR3 is made up of 13 amino acids. V lost 3 bases and J lost 1, with 6 bases in between. Germline CDR1 reads SGHVS; CDR2 reads FQNEAQ. The CDR3 sequence is CASSLEINYGYTF. The DNA for the CDR3 is TGTGCCAGCAGCTTGGAGATTAACTATGGCTACACCTTC.

This rearrangement joins TRBV7-2 to TRBJ2-2; TRBD2 is a possible D gene (6 bases). V shed 3 bases and J shed 4 bases, with 9 bases lying between them. Germline CDR1 and CDR2: SGHTA and FQGNSA. CDR3 length: 14 residues. CDR3 coding DNA: TGTGCCAGCAGCTTTTCCGGGAGCACCGGGGAGCTGTTTTTT. Amino acids: CASSFSGSTGELFF.

This chain uses TRBV4-2 with TRBJ1-5; no firm D call. V was trimmed by 0 bases and J by 3 bases, leaving 6 bases between them. This CDR3 contains 14 residues. CDR1 and CDR2 (germline): LGHNA, YNFKEQ. The CDR3 region is CASSQELTNQPQHF. Written as DNA, the CDR3 is TGTGCCAGCAGCCAAGAACTAACCAATCAGCCCCAGCATTTT.

The chain links TRBV27 to TRBJ2-1, with TRBD2 matching 12 bases. Germline V gene lookup returns CDR1 MNHEY and CDR2 SMNVEV (reference sequence). V lost 5 bases and J lost 4; bases outside the gene matches: 6. CDR3 size: 16 residues. The CDR3 here is CASSAGTSGYYNEQFF. CDR3 bases: TGTGCCAGCAGTGCCGGGACTAGCGGGTATTACAATGAGCAGTTCTTC.

This chain joins TRBV5-1 and TRBJ2-1, with TRBD2 as a possible D gene (6 bases). The CDR3 is made up of 15 amino acids. V lost 4 bases to trimming and J lost 6 bases, with 17 bases between them. Germline V gives CDR1 SGHRS, CDR2 YFSETQ. The CDR3 sequence: CASSQLQGTANEQFF. In DNA form, the CDR3 reads TGCGCCAGCAGCCAATTGCAAGGGACTGCCAATGAGCAGTTCTTC.

V is TRBV18 and J is TRBJ1-1; TRBD1 aligns across 8 bases. V was pared by 3 bases and J by 8 bases, with 8 bases of the junction left unmatched. Germline assignment: CDR1 KGHSH and CDR2 LQKENI. CDR3 size: 14 residues. CDR3 DNA sequence: TGTGCCAGCTCACCTAGGCAGGACAGGGAGGAAGCTTTCTTT. This encodes CASSPRQDREEAFF.

CDR3 protein: CATSPRGGPGYEQYF. CDR3 sequence (DNA): TGTGCCACCAGCCCCCGGGGTGGGCCAGGCTACGAGCAGTACTTC. The chain couples TRBV15 to TRBJ2-7; D perhaps matches TRBD2 (5 bases). With 5 bases removed from V and 3 bases from J, the gap between germline ends came to 17 bases. The germline V gene encodes CDR1 LNHNV and CDR2 YYDKDF (reference sequence). CDR3 size: 15 residues.

The chain joins TRBV27 to TRBJ2-7; D is uncertain. The CDR3 covers 15 residues. The V gene lost 2 bases and the J gene lost 3 bases, with 14 bases spanning the gap. The V gene's germline CDR1 is MNHEY and CDR2 SMNVEV (reference sequence). CDR3 DNA: TGTGCCAGCAGTTTAAAGTCCGCAGGCGTCTACGAGCAGTACTTC. Its protein is CASSLKSAGVYEQYF.

The rearrangement links TRBV27 to TRBJ2-1; 14 nucleotides match TRBD2. From germline, CDR1 is MNHEY and CDR2 SMNVEV (reference sequence). The CDR3 runs to 16 residues. V lost 9 bases, J lost 2 bases, and 6 bases stayed unmatched. The CDR3, as DNA: TGTGCCAGTAAGACTAGCGGGAGGGCTCCCTACAATGAGCAGTTCTTC. Its protein is CASKTSGRAPYNEQFF.

This sequence joins TRBV6-4 and TRBJ2-1; the match to TRBD2 covers 9 bases. The V and J ends lost 5 bases and 2 bases, in that order; junction bases with no gene match: 4. Per germline, CDR1 MRHNA and CDR2 SNTAGT. This CDR3 contains 15 residues. CDR3 in amino acids: CASSPGTSPYNEQFF. Here the CDR3 DNA reads TGTGCCAGCAGTCCAGGGACTAGCCCCTACAATGAGCAGTTCTTC.

The chain has TRBV7-2 and TRBJ2-1, with 10 positions matching TRBD2. CDR3 length: 16 residues. Trimming took 5 bases from V and 7 from J; bases not matched to a gene: 11. Germline loops: CDR1 SGHTA, CDR2 FQGNSA. CDR3 coding DNA: TGTGCCAGCAGCGCGCGACCGGGGACTAGCGATAATGAGCAGTTCTTC. Amino acids: CASSARPGTSDNEQFF.

A few counts support this clone. The chain joins TRBV7-8 to TRBJ2-7; TRBD1 aligns across 8 bases. Trimming at V came to 5 bases and at J to 2 bases, leaving 8 bases not matched to a gene. Germline lookup yields CDR1 SGHVS and CDR2 FQNEAQ. The CDR3 sequence is 15 residues long. The CDR3 loop reads CASSPGTGPTYEQYF. The CDR3 region has the DNA TGTGCCAGCAGCCCCGGGACAGGACCTACCTACGAGCAGTACTTC.

The chain links TRBV2 to TRBJ2-3; D is unresolved. Germline V gene lookup returns CDR1 SNHLY and CDR2 FYNNEI. Trimming left V 7 bases short and J 0 bases short, with 11 bases between. This CDR3 has 14 amino acids. CDR3 in amino acids: CASNLYSSTDTQYF. CDR3 nucleotide sequence: TGTGCCAGCAATCTCTACTCTAGCACAGATACGCAGTATTTT.

The chain has TRBV6-5 and TRBJ1-1; possibly TRBD1 for D (6 bases). This CDR3 is 15 amino acids long. CDR1 and CDR2 from the germline V gene are MNHEY and SVGAGI. V was shortened by 0 bases and J by 1 base, with 9 bases between the two germline ends. Here the CDR3 DNA reads TGTGCCAGCAGTTACTCGGACAGATGGAACACTGAAGCTTTCTTT. Its protein is CASSYSDRWNTEAFF.

The V and J genes are TRBV10-3 and TRBJ2-7; TRBD2 might be the D (6 bases). CDR1 is ENHRY and CDR2 is SYGVKD in the germline V gene. The V gene lost 3 bases and the J gene lost 4 bases, with 10 bases spanning the gap. The CDR3 extends over 13 amino acids. CDR3: CAISDGGTYEQYF. The CDR3, as DNA: TGTGCCATCAGTGATGGGGGGACTTACGAGCAGTACTTC.